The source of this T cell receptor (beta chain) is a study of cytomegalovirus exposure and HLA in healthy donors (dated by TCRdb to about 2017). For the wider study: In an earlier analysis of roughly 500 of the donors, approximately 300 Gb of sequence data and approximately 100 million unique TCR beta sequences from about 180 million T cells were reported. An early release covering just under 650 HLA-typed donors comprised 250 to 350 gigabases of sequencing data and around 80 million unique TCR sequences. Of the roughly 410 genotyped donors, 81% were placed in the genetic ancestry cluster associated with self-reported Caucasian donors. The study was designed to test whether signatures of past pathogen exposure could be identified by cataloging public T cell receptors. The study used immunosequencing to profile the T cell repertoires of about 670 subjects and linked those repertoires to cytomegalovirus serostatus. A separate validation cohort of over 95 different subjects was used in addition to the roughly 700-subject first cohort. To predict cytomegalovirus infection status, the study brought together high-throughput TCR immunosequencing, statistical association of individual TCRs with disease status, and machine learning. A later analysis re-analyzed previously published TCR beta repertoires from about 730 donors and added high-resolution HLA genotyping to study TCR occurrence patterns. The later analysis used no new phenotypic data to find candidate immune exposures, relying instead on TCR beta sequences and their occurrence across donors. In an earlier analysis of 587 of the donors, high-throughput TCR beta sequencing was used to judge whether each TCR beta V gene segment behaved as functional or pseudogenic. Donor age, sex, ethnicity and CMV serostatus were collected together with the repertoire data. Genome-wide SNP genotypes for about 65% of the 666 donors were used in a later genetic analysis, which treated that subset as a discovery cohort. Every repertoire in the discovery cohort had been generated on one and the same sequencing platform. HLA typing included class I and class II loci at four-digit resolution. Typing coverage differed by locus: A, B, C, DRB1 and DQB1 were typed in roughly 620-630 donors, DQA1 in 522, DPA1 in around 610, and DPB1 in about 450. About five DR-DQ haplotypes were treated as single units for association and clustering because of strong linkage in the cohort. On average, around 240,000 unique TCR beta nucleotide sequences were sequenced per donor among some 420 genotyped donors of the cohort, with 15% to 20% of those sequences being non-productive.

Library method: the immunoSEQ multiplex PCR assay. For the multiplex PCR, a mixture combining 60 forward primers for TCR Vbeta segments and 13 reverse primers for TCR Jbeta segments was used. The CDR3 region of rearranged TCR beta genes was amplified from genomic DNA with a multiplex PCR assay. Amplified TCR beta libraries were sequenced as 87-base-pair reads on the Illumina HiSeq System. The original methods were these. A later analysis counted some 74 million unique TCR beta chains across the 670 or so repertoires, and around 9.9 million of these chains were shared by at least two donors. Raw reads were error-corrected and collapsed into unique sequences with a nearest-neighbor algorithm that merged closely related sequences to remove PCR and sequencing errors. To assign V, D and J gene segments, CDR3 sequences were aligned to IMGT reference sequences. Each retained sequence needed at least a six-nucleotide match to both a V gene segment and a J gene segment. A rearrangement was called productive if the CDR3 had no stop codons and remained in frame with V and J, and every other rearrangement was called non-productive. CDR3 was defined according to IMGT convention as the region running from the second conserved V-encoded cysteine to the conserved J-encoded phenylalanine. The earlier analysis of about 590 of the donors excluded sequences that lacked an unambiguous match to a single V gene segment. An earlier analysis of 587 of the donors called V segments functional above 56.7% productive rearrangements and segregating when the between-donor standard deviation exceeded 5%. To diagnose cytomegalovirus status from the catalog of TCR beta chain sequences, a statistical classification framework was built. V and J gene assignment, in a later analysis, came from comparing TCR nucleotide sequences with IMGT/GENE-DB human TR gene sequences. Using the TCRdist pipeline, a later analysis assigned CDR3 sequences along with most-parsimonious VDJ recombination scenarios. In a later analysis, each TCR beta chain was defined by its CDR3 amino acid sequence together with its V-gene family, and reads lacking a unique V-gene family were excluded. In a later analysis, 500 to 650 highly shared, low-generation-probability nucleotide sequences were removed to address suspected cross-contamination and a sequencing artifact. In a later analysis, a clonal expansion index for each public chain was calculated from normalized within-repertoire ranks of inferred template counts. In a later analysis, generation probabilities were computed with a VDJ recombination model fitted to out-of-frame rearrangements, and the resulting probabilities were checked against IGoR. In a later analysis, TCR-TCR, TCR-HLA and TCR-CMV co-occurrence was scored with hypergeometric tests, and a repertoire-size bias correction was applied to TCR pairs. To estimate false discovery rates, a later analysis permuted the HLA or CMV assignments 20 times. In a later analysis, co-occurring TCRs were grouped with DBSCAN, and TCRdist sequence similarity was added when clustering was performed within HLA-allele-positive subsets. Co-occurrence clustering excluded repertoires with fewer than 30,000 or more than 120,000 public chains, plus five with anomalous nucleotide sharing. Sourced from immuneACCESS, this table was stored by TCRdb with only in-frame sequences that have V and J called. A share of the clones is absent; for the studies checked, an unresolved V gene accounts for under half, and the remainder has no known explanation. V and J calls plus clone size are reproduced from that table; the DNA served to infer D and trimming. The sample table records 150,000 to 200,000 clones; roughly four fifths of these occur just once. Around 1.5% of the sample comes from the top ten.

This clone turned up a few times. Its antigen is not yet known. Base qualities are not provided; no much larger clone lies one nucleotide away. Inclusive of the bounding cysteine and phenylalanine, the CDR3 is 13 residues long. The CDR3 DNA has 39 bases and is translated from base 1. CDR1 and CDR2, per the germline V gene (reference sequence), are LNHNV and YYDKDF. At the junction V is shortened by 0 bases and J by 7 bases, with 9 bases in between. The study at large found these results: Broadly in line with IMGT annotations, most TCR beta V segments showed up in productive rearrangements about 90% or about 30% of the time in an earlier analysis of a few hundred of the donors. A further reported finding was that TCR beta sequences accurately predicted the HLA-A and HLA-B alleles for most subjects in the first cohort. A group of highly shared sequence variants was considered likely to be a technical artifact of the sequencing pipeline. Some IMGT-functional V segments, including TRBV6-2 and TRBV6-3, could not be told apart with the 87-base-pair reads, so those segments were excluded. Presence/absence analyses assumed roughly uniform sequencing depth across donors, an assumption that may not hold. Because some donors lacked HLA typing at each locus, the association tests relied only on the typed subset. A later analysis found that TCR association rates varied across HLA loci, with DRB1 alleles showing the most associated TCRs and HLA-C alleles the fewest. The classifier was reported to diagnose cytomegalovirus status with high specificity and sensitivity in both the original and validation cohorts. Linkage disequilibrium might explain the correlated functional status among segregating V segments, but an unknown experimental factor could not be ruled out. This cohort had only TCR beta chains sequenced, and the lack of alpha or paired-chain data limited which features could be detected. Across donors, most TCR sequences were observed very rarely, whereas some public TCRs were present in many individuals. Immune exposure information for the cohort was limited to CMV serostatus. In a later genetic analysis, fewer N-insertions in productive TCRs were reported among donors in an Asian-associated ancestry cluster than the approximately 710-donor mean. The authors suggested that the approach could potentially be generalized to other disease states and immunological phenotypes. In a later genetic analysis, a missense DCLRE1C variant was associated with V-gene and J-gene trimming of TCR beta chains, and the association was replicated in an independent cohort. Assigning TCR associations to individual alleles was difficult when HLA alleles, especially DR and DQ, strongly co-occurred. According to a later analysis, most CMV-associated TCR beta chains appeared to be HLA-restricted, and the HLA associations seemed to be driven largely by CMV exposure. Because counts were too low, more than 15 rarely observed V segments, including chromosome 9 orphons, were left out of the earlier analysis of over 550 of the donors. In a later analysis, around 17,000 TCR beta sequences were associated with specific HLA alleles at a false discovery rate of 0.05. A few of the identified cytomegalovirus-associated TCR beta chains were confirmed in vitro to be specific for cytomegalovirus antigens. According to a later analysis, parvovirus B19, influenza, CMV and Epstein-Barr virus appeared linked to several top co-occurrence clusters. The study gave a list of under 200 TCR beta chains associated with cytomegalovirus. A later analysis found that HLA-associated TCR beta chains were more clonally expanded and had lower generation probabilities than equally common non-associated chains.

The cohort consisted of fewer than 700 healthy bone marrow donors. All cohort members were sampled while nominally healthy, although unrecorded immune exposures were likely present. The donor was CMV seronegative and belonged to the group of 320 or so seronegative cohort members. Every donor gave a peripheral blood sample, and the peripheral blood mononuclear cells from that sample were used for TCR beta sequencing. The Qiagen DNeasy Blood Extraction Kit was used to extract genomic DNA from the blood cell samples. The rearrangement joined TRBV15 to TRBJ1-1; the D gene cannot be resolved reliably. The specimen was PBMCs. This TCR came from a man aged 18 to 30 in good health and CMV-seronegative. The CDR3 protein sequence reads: CATSRDYEGEAFF. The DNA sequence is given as TGTGCCACCAGCAGAGATTATGAGGGTGAAGCTTTCTTT.